This passage covers 12 T cell receptor beta chains from one sample sequenced in a study of T cells in Graves' hyperthyroidism and ophthalmopathy (dated by TCRdb to 2018 to 2020). Receptor libraries were prepared by multiplex PCR. The sequencer was an Illumina HiSeq 2000. The TCR beta CDR3 regions were amplified from the RNA transcripts. For the first round of RT-PCR on the TCR CDR3, the HTBI primer set was used together with the Qiagen OneStep RT-PCR kit. TCRdb reran the public reads through fastp at Q25 and MiXCR, keeping productive beta chains. Identical CDR3 protein sequences are pooled into one entry, listed with their most common genes and DNA. The sample records some 530,000 distinct CDR3 sequences, about 20% of which are singletons. Around 50% of the sample belongs to the ten largest clones. Sequencing was done on a sample of blood. The receptors shown here come from a woman in her seventies with Graves' ophthalmopathy.

V is TRBV5-1 and J is TRBJ2-2; D gene uncertain. V lost 2 bases, J lost 6 bases, and 8 bases lay in between. Germline V lookup: CDR1 SGHRS, CDR2 YFSETQ. There are 13 residues in the CDR3. The CDR3 loop is CASSLDIPGELFF. CDR3 DNA: TGCGCCAGCAGCTTAGACATCCCCGGGGAGCTGTTTTTT.

This clonotype was recorded many times. This chain connects TRBV11-2 to TRBJ2-2; D is unresolved. Between the trimmed V and J ends, which lost 5 bases and 6 bases, there was a span of 10 bases. CDR3 length: 13 amino acids. Germline V gives CDR1 SGHAT, CDR2 FQNNGV. CDR3 coding DNA: TGTGCCAGCAGCCGAATGGACGCCGGGGAGCTGTTTTTT. It translates to CASSRMDAGELFF.

The table lists this clonotype with a few counts. The rearrangement uses TRBV20-1 and TRBJ2-5; D call uncertain. V dropped 6 bases and J dropped 5 bases, with 19 bases sitting between them. The CDR3 consists of 14 residues. Germline V gives CDR1 DFQATT, CDR2 SNEGSKA (reference sequence). This CDR3 reads CSAPAQLGWETQYF. In DNA form, the CDR3 reads TGCAGTGCCCCTGCCCAGCTAGGGTGGGAGACCCAGTACTTC.

The gene calls are TRBV2 and TRBJ1-2; D gene unclear. This CDR3 comprises 13 residues. V dropped 7 bases and J dropped 4 bases, with 13 bases sitting between them. In germline, CDR1 is SNHLY, CDR2 FYNNEI. Here the CDR3 DNA reads TGTGCCAGCAAGAGGCAGGAAACCTATGGCTACACCTTC. As protein: CASKRQETYGYTF.

The V and J genes are TRBV24-1 and TRBJ1-1; weak D call: TRBD1 (5 bases). This CDR3 is built from 11 residues. Per germline, CDR1 KGHDR and CDR2 SFDVKD. V was pared by 4 bases and J by 7 bases, with 6 bases between. CDR3 coding DNA: TGTGCCACCAGTGAGCAGGGTGAAGCTTTCTTT. This gives the protein CATSEQGEAFF.

This clonotype was seen at least ten times. The chain recombines TRBV28 with TRBJ2-3; D assignment may be TRBD1 or TRBD2 (6 bases each). Germline V gene data show CDR1 as MDHEN and CDR2 as SYDVKM. Trimming took off 4 bases at V and 2 bases at J, with 16 bases between the two ends. This CDR3 has 16 residues. CDR3 in amino acids: CASSSRGGKTTDTQYF. CDR3 coding DNA: TGTGCCAGCAGTTCCCGAGGGGGGAAGACCACAGATACGCAGTATTTT.

This clonotype was recorded many times. This chain joins TRBV28 and TRBJ1-1; TRBD1 aligns across 9 bases. Germline CDR1 reads MDHEN; CDR2 reads SYDVKM. Trimming removed 6 bases from V and 1 base from J; junction bases left unmatched: 6. The CDR3 has 15 amino acids. CDR3 DNA: TGTGCCAGCAGATGGAGGGGACAGGGGAACACTGAAGCTTTCTTT. The encoded protein is CASRWRGQGNTEAFF.

Concerning this clonotype itself: A read error may account for a junction end that differs from germline. The chain uses TRBV4-1 and TRBJ1-1; a weak D match, TRBD1 (5 bases). Germline V lookup: CDR1 MGHRA, CDR2 YSYEKL. This CDR3 comprises 13 residues. CDR3 nucleotides: TGCACCAGCAGCCAAGTGGGGGGGACTGAAGCTTTCTTT. Encoded protein: CTSSQVGGTEAFF.

This sequence joins TRBV18 and TRBJ2-7; no clear D gene. V lost 3 bases to trimming and J lost 5 bases, with 11 bases between them. The CDR3 totals 13 residues. Germline CDR1 is KGHSH and CDR2 is LQKENI. CDR3 protein: CASSPYTGDEQYF. The CDR3 region has the DNA TGTGCCAGCTCACCCTATACCGGCGACGAGCAGTACTTC.

This chain connects TRBV20-1 to TRBJ2-4; 9 positions match TRBD2. This CDR3 is 15 amino acids long. After removal of 6 bases from V and 8 bases from J, the junction contained 14 bases not matched to a gene. Germline V gene lookup returns CDR1 DFQATT and CDR2 SNEGSKA (reference sequence). DNA of the CDR3: TGCAGTGCCCGACCCGGACGTAGCGGGAGACACATTCAGTACTTC. Translation gives CSARPGRSGRHIQYF.

This clonotype was detected many times. V and J are TRBV11-2 and TRBJ2-3; D is possibly TRBD2 (6 bases). CDR3 length equals 16 residues. Deletions cut 5 bases from V and 2 bases from J, with 17 bases between. CDR1 is SGHAT, CDR2 FQNNGV, per germline. The CDR3: CASSLPSLADTDTQYF. In DNA form, the CDR3 reads TGTGCCAGCAGCCTCCCTTCACTAGCAGACACAGATACGCAGTATTTT.

This clonotype was recorded a few times. This sequence joins TRBV12-3 or TRBV12-4 and TRBJ2-1, with 9 nucleotides matching TRBD2. This CDR3 region has 16 residues. With V trimmed by 5 bases and J by 7 bases, 12 bases remained unmatched. CDR3 residues: CASSPAGAGGGNEQFF. Here the CDR3 DNA reads TGTGCCAGCAGTCCGGCCGGGGCGGGAGGGGGGAATGAGCAGTTCTTC.